The 21 T cell receptor beta chains listed next were all sequenced from one sample in a study of T cell repertoires in cytomegalovirus infection. Their antigens remain unidentified. TCRdb reprocessed the reads via MiXCR and lists one record per CDR3 protein. Of about 50,000 distinct CDR3 sequences listed, about 20% are singletons. The sample was CD8+ T cells from cultured PBMCs, taken from culture after CMV antigen stimulation. Receptors originate from a human donor in good health (CMV status not recorded). Some clones in this sample may be carry-over from other donors' samples.

This clonotype was seen more than once but under ten times. V gene TRBV6-2 or TRBV6-3 combines with J gene TRBJ2-7, with 14 nucleotides matching TRBD2. Germline lookup yields CDR1 MNHEY and CDR2 SVGEGT. The J segment lost 0 bases and the V segment lost 4 bases, leaving 11 bases of the junction unmatched. CDR3 size: 19 residues. The CDR3 sequence is CASSSHRTSGGPYSYEQYF. In nucleotides, the CDR3 is TGTGCCAGCAGTTCCCACAGGACTAGCGGGGGGCCATACTCCTACGAGCAGTACTTC.

The chain couples TRBV11-2 to TRBJ2-1, with TRBD2 matching over 8 bases. V trimming: 0 bases; J trimming: 5 bases; junction bases outside the gene matches: 6. Germline V gene data show CDR1 as SGHAT and CDR2 as FQNNGV. This CDR3 region has 16 residues. The DNA of the CDR3 is TGTGCCAGCAGCTTAGAAGGCGGGGGGACCCACAATGAGCAGTTCTTC. Translation: CASSLEGGGTHNEQFF. The full variable domain, completed using reference TRBV11-2 and TRBJ2-1, is EAGVAQSPRYKIIEKRQSVAFWCNPISGHATLYWYQQILGQGPKLLIQFQNNGVVDDSQLPKDRFSAERLKGVDSTLKIQPAKLEDSAVYLCASSLEGGGTHNEQFFGPGTRLTVL.

The genes are TRBV7-9 and TRBJ1-2, with D hard to call. V dropped 5 bases and J dropped 0 bases, with 16 bases sitting between them. Germline V lookup: CDR1 SEHNR, CDR2 FQNEAQ (reference sequence). The CDR3 has 16 amino acids. The CDR3 DNA follows: TGTGCCAGCAGCCAGGAGATCAGAGACCCTAACTATGGCTACACCTTC. Its translation: CASSQEIRDPNYGYTF.

This clonotype was recorded a few times. J is TRBJ2-2 and V is TRBV10-3; maybe TRBD2 (5 bases). Germline V gives CDR1 ENHRY, CDR2 SYGVKD. The CDR3 loop spans 16 amino acids. V was shortened by 9 bases and J by 1 base, with 18 bases between the two germline ends. CDR3 DNA: TGTGCCATTACTACGTCGACTATCGAGAACACCGGGGAGCTGTTTTTT. Amino acids: CAITTSTIENTGELFF.

This clonotype showed up just a few times. The chain combines TRBV3-1 with TRBJ2-7; no reliable D call. The CDR3 consists of 16 residues. V was pared by 2 bases and J by 1 base, with 15 bases between. CDR1 is LGHDT, CDR2 YNNKEL, per germline (reference sequence). CDR3 in DNA: TGTGCCAGCAGCCAACGGCAGGCCAGCCTTTCCTACGAGCAGTACTTC. This gives the protein CASSQRQASLSYEQYF.

The chain links TRBV29-1 to TRBJ2-6, with D perhaps TRBD2 (5 bases). Germline CDR1 reads SQVTM; CDR2 reads ANQGSEA. CDR3 length equals 15 residues. Trimming took 6 bases from V and 0 from J, leaving 12 bases between them. CDR3 sequence reads: CSVRTVSSGANVLTF. The CDR3 region has the DNA TGCAGCGTCCGGACTGTAAGCTCTGGGGCCAACGTCCTGACTTTC.

This clonotype was observed a single time. The V gene is TRBV4-3, the J gene TRBJ2-1; D perhaps matches TRBD1 (5 bases). Trimming shortened V by 4 bases and J by 4 bases, and 11 bases separated the two germline ends. Germline V lookup: CDR1 LGHNA, CDR2 YSLEER. This CDR3 spans 14 amino acids. CDR3 sequence reads: CASSPTETYNEQFF. For the CDR3, the DNA is TGCGCCAGCAGCCCGACAGAGACTTACAATGAGCAGTTCTTC.

The chain carries TRBV5-1 and TRBJ2-2; D is tentatively TRBD1 or TRBD2 (5 bases each). V dropped 0 bases and J dropped 7 bases, with 16 bases sitting between them. Germline CDR1 reads SGHRS; CDR2 reads YFSETQ. This CDR3 is built from 16 residues. CDR3 sequence: CASSLGDPPGSGELFF. CDR3 sequence (DNA): TGCGCCAGCAGCTTGGGGGACCCTCCCGGAAGCGGGGAGCTGTTTTTT.

The chain joins TRBV9 to TRBJ2-1; D perhaps matches TRBD1 (5 bases). Per the germline V gene, CDR1 is SGDLS and CDR2 is YYNGEE. Trimming removed 3 bases at V and 5 bases at J, with 15 bases between. The CDR3 has 15 amino acids. This CDR3 is CASSEEGVDNNEQFF. The CDR3 nucleotides read TGTGCCAGCAGCGAGGAAGGGGTCGACAACAATGAGCAGTTCTTC.

This clonotype was seen more than once but under ten times. The V call is TRBV27, the J call TRBJ1-4; D unclear. Deletions cut 3 bases from V and 0 bases from J, with 5 bases between. Germline V gene lookup returns CDR1 MNHEY and CDR2 SMNVEV (reference sequence). The CDR3 loop spans 14 amino acids. The CDR3 reads CASSLVATNEKLFF. CDR3 DNA: TGTGCCAGCAGTTTGGTAGCAACTAATGAAAAACTGTTTTTT.

CDR3 in DNA: TGCGCCAGCAGCCCCATTCGGGAACACAGGGGGCAGGATGAAAAACTGTTTTTT. It encodes CASSPIREHRGQDEKLFF. The chain employs TRBV4-3 and TRBJ1-4; 9 positions agree with TRBD1. The V gene end was trimmed by 4 bases and the J gene end by 6 bases; junction bases not matched to a gene: 15. In germline, CDR1 is LGHNA, CDR2 YSLEER. The CDR3 runs to 18 residues.

The chain carries TRBV15 and TRBJ1-4, with 8 nucleotides matching TRBD1. Losses at the gene ends were 5 bases for V and 3 bases for J; bases not matched to a gene: 5. The CDR3 spans 15 residues. The germline gives CDR1 LNHNV, CDR2 YYDKDF (reference sequence). This CDR3 is CATSGTGGSNEKLFF. The CDR3 region has the DNA TGTGCCACCAGCGGGACAGGCGGATCTAATGAAAAACTGTTTTTT.

This clonotype came up a few times. This rearrangement joins TRBV7-8 to TRBJ2-2, with 7 bases identical to TRBD1. This CDR3 has 18 amino acids. The junction had 9 bases not matched to a gene; V was cut back by 2 bases and J by 0 bases. Germline CDR1 is SGHVS and CDR2 is FQNEAQ. The CDR3 here is CASSLWGRGQSNTGELFF. CDR3 in DNA: TGTGCCAGCAGCTTATGGGGCCGGGGACAGTCGAACACCGGGGAGCTGTTTTTT.

This clonotype appeared once. V is TRBV13 and J is TRBJ1-3, with a possible D match to TRBD1 (6 bases). Germline V gene data show CDR1 as PRHDT and CDR2 as FYEKMQ (reference sequence). This CDR3 region has 17 residues. V was trimmed by 5 bases and J by 2 bases, leaving 19 bases between them. CDR3: CASSTEGELPTGNTIYF. The CDR3 DNA reads TGTGCCAGCAGCACAGAGGGGGAGCTCCCCACTGGAAACACCATATATTTT.

V and J are TRBV13 and TRBJ2-6; 12 bases align to TRBD1. The CDR3 runs 18 residues. Germline CDR1 reads PRHDT; CDR2 reads FYEKMQ (reference sequence). The junction had 8 bases not matched to a gene; V was cut back by 6 bases and J by 2 bases. The CDR3 DNA is TGTGCCAGCAGGCCTACCGGGACAGGGGGCGCTGGGGCCAACGTCCTGACTTTC. Translating gives CASRPTGTGGAGANVLTF.

This chain joins TRBV6-1 and TRBJ1-4; tentative D call: TRBD1 (5 bases). Looked up from germline, CDR1 is MNHNS and CDR2 is SASEGT. This CDR3 comprises 13 residues. V was pared by 2 bases and J by 8 bases, with 9 bases between. The CDR3 region has the DNA TGTGCCAGCAGTGAATTCAGGGAGGAAAAACTGTTTTTT. It translates to CASSEFREEKLFF.

The CDR3 DNA reads TGTGCCAGCAGCTTAGGAACAGGGACCCTCTATCACGAGCAGTACTTC. It encodes CASSLGTGTLYHEQYF. J is TRBJ2-7 and V is TRBV7-6; D might be TRBD1 (6 bases). Germline V CDR1 and CDR2: SGHVS, FNYEAQ. The CDR3 covers 16 residues. Trimming cost V 1 base and J 5 bases, with 18 bases left between them.

V and J are TRBV4-3 and TRBJ1-5; D not certain. The CDR3 has 15 residues. Germline CDR1 is LGHNA and CDR2 is YSLEER. Trimming removed 3 bases at V and 8 bases at J, with 17 bases between. The DNA of the CDR3 is TGCGCCAGCAGCCATGGTTTCGTCGAGGGAGAGCCCCAGCATTTT. Translating gives CASSHGFVEGEPQHF.

V is TRBV28 and J is TRBJ2-7; no clear D gene. The germline gives CDR1 MDHEN, CDR2 SYDVKM. The CDR3 runs 16 residues. V was pared by 6 bases and J by 0 bases, with 18 bases between. This CDR3 is CASRGTVTDYSYEQYF. CDR3 nucleotide sequence: TGTGCCAGCAGAGGCACAGTTACCGATTACTCCTACGAGCAGTACTTC.

The rearrangement joins TRBV11-2 to TRBJ2-1; 10 bases fit TRBD2. CDR3 length: 17 residues. The V gene's germline CDR1 is SGHAT and CDR2 FQNNGV. Germline trimming cut 5 bases from V and 7 bases from J; bases unmatched to any gene: 14. DNA of the CDR3: TGTGCCAGCAGCCCACGCTTAGGAGCGGGGGGGTTAAATGAGCAGTTCTTC. This codes for CASSPRLGAGGLNEQFF. The variable domain in full, with the rest retrieved from reference TRBV11-2 and TRBJ2-1, is EAGVAQSPRYKIIEKRQSVAFWCNPISGHATLYWYQQILGQGPKLLIQFQNNGVVDDSQLPKDRFSAERLKGVDSTLKIQPAKLEDSAVYLCASSPRLGAGGLNEQFFGPGTRLTVL.

About this clonotype itself: The junction departs from germline at one end; a sequencing error may be responsible. This rearrangement joins TRBV6-8 to TRBJ1-1; 9 bases fit TRBD1. Germline V CDR1 and CDR2: MNHGY, SAAAGT. The CDR3 length is 18 residues. In DNA form, the CDR3 reads TGTGACAGCAGTTACTCTTTACAGGGGGCCTATGGAGACACTGAAGCTTTCTTT. This encodes CDSSYSLQGAYGDTEAFF.